This T cell receptor (beta chain) was identified during a study of T cells in tumors after PD-1 blockade. Background on the study: Each patient got pembrolizumab 200 mg every 3 weeks or cemiplimab 350 mg every 2 weeks. The study, taken as a whole, reports: Peripheral recruitment is suggested, as some novel exhausted tumor clones were in pre-treatment blood.

Some clones are missing from TCRdb's copy, which holds only in-frame ones; the method was immunoSEQ multiplex PCR. The repertoire holds around 60,000 clones, with roughly 77% as singletons. This clone was seen once. What it binds is not known. With 6 bases clipped from V and 2 bases from J, the junction kept 4 bases outside the gene matches. The germline V gene has CDR1 MNHEY and CDR2 SVGAGI. The CDR3 length is 14 residues. The receptor comes from a human donor with basal cell carcinoma. The chain links TRBV6-5 to TRBJ1-5; the match to TRBD1 covers 7 bases. Sequencing used PBMCs, obtained before anti-PD-1 treatment. DNA of the CDR3: TGTGCCAGCAGCCGACAGGGCGGCAATCAGCCCCAGCATTTT. Its protein is CASSRQGGNQPQHF.